Detailed here is one TCR beta chain. This sample was included in a study of blood T cell repertoires in COVID-19. Profiled with immunoSEQ multiplex PCR; TCRdb holds only in-frame clones, not every one. Here the sample spans 200,000 or so clones, about 82% being singletons. The germline V gene has CDR1 KGHSH and CDR2 LQKENI. The CDR3 covers 16 residues. Trimming left V 1 base short and J 0 bases short, with 10 bases between. The specimen was peripheral blood. The sequence was obtained from a woman in her 30s with acute or convalescent COVID-19. The chain joins TRBV18 to TRBJ1-5; D remains unclear. The CDR3 region is CASSPLTRDSNQPQHF. The CDR3 nucleotides are TGTGCCAGCTCACCACTCACGAGAGATAGCAATCAGCCCCAGCATTTT.